The clone carrying this TCR beta chain was observed many times. The target antigen is unknown. Reverse transcription used about 500 ng RNA and constant-region primers for alpha and beta. Each of the alpha and beta chains got its own library through chain-specific third strand synthesis with indices. TCRdb analysed the 5' RACE reads with MiXCR anew, one entry per CDR3 protein. The sample shows about 9,600 distinct CDR3 sequences, less than 9.5% of them seen only once. V dropped 5 bases and J dropped 6; count of bases not matched to a gene: 4. CDR1 SEHNR and CDR2 FQNEAQ come from the germline V gene (reference sequence). The CDR3 has 13 residues. This sample was included in a study of HIV-infected patients and healthy controls. Findings and caveats of the study: Study cohorts differed slightly in age and sex, but this did not explain diversity differences. HIV-infected repertoires had significantly higher mean Gini indices than controls, possibly reflecting oligoclonality. Donor HLA types were not determined in the study. Mean usage of eight alpha and eight beta V genes differed significantly in HIV-infected patients versus controls.

The repertoire came from unfractionated whole blood and reflected all unsorted peripheral T cells. The chain links TRBV7-9 to TRBJ2-3, with 8 positions matching TRBD1. The sequence came from an adult with HIV infection. The source was blood, collected before antiretroviral therapy. CDR3 residues: CASSIQGGDTQYF. The CDR3, as DNA: TGTGCCAGCAGCATACAGGGGGGCGATACGCAGTATTTT.